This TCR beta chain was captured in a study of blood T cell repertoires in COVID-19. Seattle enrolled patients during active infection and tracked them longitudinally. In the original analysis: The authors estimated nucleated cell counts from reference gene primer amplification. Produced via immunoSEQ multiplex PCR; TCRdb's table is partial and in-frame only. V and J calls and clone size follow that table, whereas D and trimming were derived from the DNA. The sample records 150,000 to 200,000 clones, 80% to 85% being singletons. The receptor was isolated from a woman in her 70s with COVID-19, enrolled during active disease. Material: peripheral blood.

The CDR3 spells CASRGPPGNTIYF. CDR3 coding DNA: TGTGCCAGCAGGGGGCCGCCCGGAAACACCATATATTTT. This chain connects TRBV6-5 to TRBJ1-3, with TRBD1 as a possible D gene (5 bases). Germline V gene lookup returns CDR1 MNHEY and CDR2 SVGAGI. V lost 6 bases and J 4 bases, leaving 10 bases between the germline ends. This CDR3 is built from 13 residues.